Detailed here is one TCR beta chain. Profiled with immunoSEQ multiplex PCR; TCRdb holds only in-frame clones, not every one. The sample comprises around 28,000 clones, 85% to 90% of which are singletons, and 1.6% rests with the top ten. This CDR3 spans 14 amino acids. V was shortened by 1 base and J by 1 base, with 4 bases between the two germline ends. The V gene's germline CDR1 is SGHTA and CDR2 FQGTGA. This entry belongs to a study of control samples from healthy donors and cancer patients. The receptor was derived from a woman between 35 and 50 years old with lung cancer. V usage is TRBV7-3 and J usage is TRBJ2-2; unclear D gene. The sequenced sample was PBMCs. DNA of the CDR3: TGTGCCAGCAGCTTAATGTGGAACACCGGGGAGCTGTTTTTT. This sequence encodes CASSLMWNTGELFF.